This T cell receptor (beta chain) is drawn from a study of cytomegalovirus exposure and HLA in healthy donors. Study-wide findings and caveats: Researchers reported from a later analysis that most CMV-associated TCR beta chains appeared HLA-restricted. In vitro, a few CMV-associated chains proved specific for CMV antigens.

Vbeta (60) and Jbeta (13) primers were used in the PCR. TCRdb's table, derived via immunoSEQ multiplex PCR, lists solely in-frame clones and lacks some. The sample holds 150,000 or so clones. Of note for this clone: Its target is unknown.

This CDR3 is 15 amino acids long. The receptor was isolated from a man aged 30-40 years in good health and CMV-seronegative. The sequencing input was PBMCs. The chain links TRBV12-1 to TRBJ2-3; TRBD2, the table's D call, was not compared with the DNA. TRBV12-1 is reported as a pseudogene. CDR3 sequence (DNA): TGTGCCAGCAGCTTTTATGCGGTCTCCACAGATACGCAGTATTTT. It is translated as CASSFYAVSTDTQYF.